The T cell receptor (beta chain) described here comes from a study of T cell clonotyping in hematopoietic cell transplantation. Broader study findings: Recipient TCR diversity dropped after transplant; expanded clonotypes rose from day 30 to 180. At the given depth, recipient repertoires were over 95% de novo clonotypes. Without cell sorting, CD4 versus CD8 contributions remain unresolved.

Trimming left V 11 bases short and J 1 base short, with 20 bases between. Germline V CDR1 and CDR2: SNHLY, FYNNEI. The CDR3 extends over 15 amino acids. Only in-frame clones appear in the TCRdb table, and some are missing; sequencing was by immunoSEQ multiplex PCR. Among about 29,000 clones listed, 92% were seen once. In the case of this clone: Its antigen is as yet unknown.

The sequences come from PBMCs, collected 100 days after allogeneic stem cell transplant. The chain has TRBV2 and TRBJ1-1; unclear D gene. This TCR was sampled from a female patient in her fifties or sixties who had an allogeneic stem cell transplant from a related donor, so the T cells may come from the graft donor. Some clones in this sample may be carry-over from other donors' samples. The CDR3, as DNA: TGTGCCGTCGGCGCAGCTCGGGGAGGGAACACTGAAGCTTTCTTT. Its protein product is CAVGAARGGNTEAFF.